The 23 T cell receptor beta chains reported below all come from one sample, sequenced in a study of CXCR3-negative and CXCR3-positive naive CD8 T cells. Libraries were UMI-labeled 5' RACE TRB cDNA. Reprocessing the 5' RACE reads, TCRdb reports a single entry for every CDR3 protein and omits DNA. This sample's clone table lists approximately 58,000 distinct CDR3 sequences. Sequencing used naive CXCR3- CD8+ T cells from blood. The subset is: CD45RO-CCR7+CD27+CD95- naive CD8+ T cells lacking CXCR3 (TNR3-). The receptors stem from a human donor in good health. Some clones in this sample may be carry-over from other donors' samples.

The rearrangement links TRBV27 to TRBJ2-1; there is no DNA to check the TCRdb D call of TRBD2. Germline V gene sequence: CDR1 MNHEY, CDR2 SMNVEV (reference sequence). This CDR3 has 14 amino acids. CDR3 amino acids: CASSFGRVYNEQFF.

CDR3 sequence reads: CGSSHPGGETQYF. The chain joins TRBV7-9 to TRBJ2-5; with no DNA, the TCRdb D assignment of TRBD1 cannot be verified. CDR3 length: 13 residues. The germline gives CDR1 SEHNR, CDR2 FQNEAQ (reference sequence).

V is TRBV7-8 and J is TRBJ2-3. The CDR3 has 12 residues. Germline assignment: CDR1 SGHVS and CDR2 FQNEAQ. The CDR3 protein is CASSSGTDTQYF.

V and J are TRBV14 and TRBJ1-1. The CDR3 is 11 amino acids. CDR1 SGHDN and CDR2 FVKESK come from the germline V gene. CDR3 region: CASSQETEAFF.

The chain combines TRBV6-6 with TRBJ2-7. Germline values: CDR1 MNHNY, CDR2 SVGAGI (reference sequence). The CDR3 runs to 13 residues. The CDR3 region is CASGNRDSYEQYF.

The V gene is TRBV28, the J gene TRBJ2-3; TCRdb reports TRBD2, a call that lacks DNA to check it against. This CDR3 spans 16 amino acids. Germline V gene lookup returns CDR1 MDHEN and CDR2 SYDVKM. This CDR3 is CASSLQWRGSTDTQYF.

The chain has TRBV6-6 and TRBJ2-7; TCRdb proposes TRBD2, but this gene call is untestable without DNA. Germline CDR1 reads MNHNY; CDR2 reads SVGAGI (reference sequence). This CDR3 contains 13 residues. The CDR3 reads CASIRGPTYEQYF.

The chain employs TRBV29-1 and TRBJ2-3; without DNA, the TCRdb call of TRBD1 cannot be checked. Per germline, CDR1 SQVTM and CDR2 ANQGSEA. The CDR3 has 14 residues. The CDR3 loop reads CSVVWGDRPDTQYF.

The chain has TRBV29-1 and TRBJ2-3. The CDR3 consists of 11 residues. CDR1 and CDR2 from the germline V gene are SQVTM and ANQGSEA. The CDR3 loop is CSVKRVDTQYF.

This chain uses TRBV29-1 with TRBJ2-1; TCRdb's assignment of TRBD1 cannot be checked, as there is no DNA. The germline V gene has CDR1 SQVTM and CDR2 ANQGSEA. The CDR3 is 15 amino acids. The CDR3 loop is CSVEVRGNPYNEQFF.

This rearrangement joins TRBV7-3 to TRBJ2-3; TCRdb's D gene call, TRBD2, goes unchecked for lack of DNA. In germline, CDR1 is SGHTA, CDR2 FQGTGA. CDR3 size: 16 residues. CDR3 amino acids: CASSLLAGGSTDTQYF.

The chain carries TRBV4-2 and TRBJ2-3; TCRdb selects TRBD2, and the lack of DNA leaves this call unchecked. Germline V lookup: CDR1 LGHNA, CDR2 YNFKEQ. This CDR3 is 16 amino acids long. The CDR3 sequence: CASSQDGGGSTDTQYF.

This sequence joins TRBV7-7 and TRBJ2-5; TCRdb gives TRBD2 as the D gene, but with no DNA this cannot be confirmed. Germline V lookup: CDR1 SSHAT, CDR2 FNYEAQ (reference sequence). The CDR3 loop spans 16 amino acids. CDR3 region: CASSFGGAGGQGTQYF.

V usage is TRBV12-3 or TRBV12-4 and J usage is TRBJ2-5. The CDR3 sequence is 12 residues long. The CDR3 reads CASSKYQESQYF.

The V call is TRBV10-3, the J call TRBJ2-1; TCRdb names TRBD2, which stays unverified in the absence of DNA. CDR1 ENHRY and CDR2 SYGVKD come from the germline V gene. The CDR3 length is 15 residues. CDR3 amino acids: CDISERASPDNEQFF.

The chain carries TRBV6-5 and TRBJ2-7; TCRdb's D call of TRBD2 is untestable without DNA. The germline gives CDR1 MNHEY, CDR2 SVGAGI. The CDR3 consists of 14 residues. CDR3 sequence reads: CASSLRGLSIEQYF.

CDR3 region: CASSSRQFLTEAFF. This chain uses TRBV12-3 or TRBV12-4 with TRBJ1-1. This CDR3 spans 14 amino acids.

V and J are TRBV10-3 and TRBJ2-7; the TCRdb D gene call, TRBD2, has no DNA to confirm it. CDR1 is ENHRY, CDR2 SYGVKD, per germline. The CDR3 is 14 residues long. The CDR3: CAISERAGFYEQYF.

This rearrangement joins TRBV10-2 to TRBJ2-2. Per the germline V gene, CDR1 is WSHSY and CDR2 is SAAADI. CDR3 size: 14 residues. The chain's CDR3 is CASSPVTHAGELFF.

The rearrangement joins TRBV27 to TRBJ2-7; TCRdb picks TRBD1, but there is no DNA to check that call. Germline V gives CDR1 MNHEY, CDR2 SMNVEV (reference sequence). CDR3 length: 12 amino acids. Here the CDR3 reads CASSSDSYEQYF.

The chain has TRBV20-1 and TRBJ2-5. CDR1 and CDR2 (germline): DFQATT, SNEGSKA (reference sequence). The CDR3 length is 18 residues. The CDR3 protein is CSARAQNRRPTYQETQYF.

V is TRBV29-1 and J is TRBJ2-5; TCRdb's D call, TRBD1, is unchecked because there is no DNA. Germline V gene lookup returns CDR1 SQVTM and CDR2 ANQGSEA. The CDR3 extends over 13 amino acids. The CDR3 sequence: CSVVWGIGETQYF.

The V and J genes are TRBV13 and TRBJ1-3; TCRdb reports TRBD1, a call that lacks DNA to check it against. Germline values: CDR1 PRHDT, CDR2 FYEKMQ (reference sequence). The CDR3 is 16 residues long. CDR3 sequence reads: CASSSQGRVLGNTIYF.